The rows below give T cell receptor beta chains drawn from one sample of a study of blood T cell repertoires in COVID-19. Assay: immunoSEQ multiplex PCR; the TCRdb copy retains only in-frame clones and omits some. This sample has some 160,000 clones, with over 80% found just once. Sequencing was performed on peripheral blood. Source of these receptors: a woman of 80 years or more with COVID-19, enrolled during active disease. CDR3s leave out the opening cysteine and the closing phenylalanine or tryptophan. The size entry is marked missing in some rows and otherwise reads once, few, many or a size class.

NA	TRBV27	TRBJ1-1	ASSPTGPLVEAF
NA	TRBV2	TRBJ2-4	ASGLAGGPGVKNIQY
once	TRBV3-1/TRBV3-2	TRBJ1-3	ASSHGGNTIY
NA	TRBV5-1	TRBJ2-5	ASSLSPSGVGETQY
once	TRBV5-6	TRBJ1-3	ASSSFNGASGNTIY
NA	TRBV2	TRBJ1-6	ASSELGPEGNSPLH
NA	TRBV7-2	TRBJ2-2	ASSLQGMGELF
NA	TRBV5-1	TRBJ2-7	ASSPTPRGVGYEQY
NA	TRBV3-1/TRBV3-2	TRBJ1-1	ASSLRGGRSITEAF
NA	TRBV3-1/TRBV3-2	TRBJ1-1	ASSTLFGVTEAF
NA	TRBV6-6	TRBJ1-1	AWGRGTEAF
NA	TRBV2	TRBJ1-6	ASKDREDSPLH
NA	TRBV5-1	TRBJ1-3	ASSSSSGNTIY
NA	TRBV5-1	TRBJ1-6	ASSTVEGRSPLH
NA	TRBV6-5	TRBJ2-2	ASTYSSGGELF
few	TRBV19	TRBJ2-7	ASSIPPFYEQY
few	TRBV7-2	TRBJ2-7	ASSPSGLAGAYEQY
NA	TRBV27	TRBJ2-1	ASSLDSDRDYEQF
NA	TRBV19	TRBJ2-7	ASSNTGQVPDEQY
NA	TRBV6-5	TRBJ2-1	ASSYSGSEQF
NA	TRBV5-1	TRBJ1-3	ASSLGGLYSGNTIY
NA	TRBV25-1	TRBJ1-1	ASTRTGALYTEAF
NA	TRBV5-1	TRBJ2-5	ASSLGTGGETQY
once	TRBV3-1/TRBV3-2	TRBJ1-4	ASSPLGAGGEKLF
NA	TRBV5-4	TRBJ1-2	ASSLQGVNGYT
NA	TRBV28	TRBJ1-1	ASSPRVNTEAF
NA	TRBV4-1	TRBJ2-7	ASSPQGDFTSSYEQY
few	TRBV5-6	TRBJ1-1	ASSLIRGEAF
NA	TRBV6-5	TRBJ1-4	ASSPLRGWEKLF
few	TRBV2	TRBJ2-1	ASSARTSGGSEQF
few	TRBV7-3	TRBJ1-6	ASSLTFRGSDSPLH
NA	TRBV19	TRBJ1-6	ASNWAGSPLH
NA	TRBV6-5	TRBJ1-5	ASRQGAGQPQH
few	TRBV11-2	TRBJ2-7	ASSLVFELPYEQY
NA	TRBV15	TRBJ1-4	ATSGMGLTNEKLF
NA	TRBV20-1	TRBJ2-5	SPAGVGTQY
NA	TRBV9	TRBJ2-2	ASSVGDRDVGELF
once	TRBV6-5	TRBJ2-5	ASNGGDQETQY
NA	TRBV3-1/TRBV3-2	TRBJ1-2	ASSQWQNYGYT
few	TRBV19	TRBJ2-7	ASSIAGTSVYEQY
NA	TRBV15	TRBJ1-2	ATSPRQGPGGYT
once	TRBV5-1	TRBJ2-2	ASSSGDGNTGELF
few	TRBV5-4	TRBJ2-7	ASSSRRDFDEQY
few	TRBV7-9	TRBJ1-6	ASSVTEGQPLGSPLH
NA	TRBV28	TRBJ1-5	ASSLGGTVRAQPQH
NA	TRBV6-5	TRBJ1-2	ASSFRRRNYGYT
NA	TRBV6-5	TRBJ2-3	ASSSPLRTQY
NA	TRBV7-9	TRBJ2-1	ASSKSGEYGQF
NA	TRBV5-1	TRBJ2-3	ASSLVPGAPTDTQY
NA	TRBV5-1	TRBJ1-4	ASSWEGINEKLF
NA	TRBV2	TRBJ2-1	ASRPRLAGSYNEQF
NA	TRBV5-5	TRBJ2-5	ASSRPGQVLQETQY
NA	TRBV18	TRBJ2-5	ASSSEGPTQY
NA	TRBV3-1/TRBV3-2	TRBJ2-2	ASSQEKLRGQYTGELF
NA	TRBV5-6	TRBJ2-1	ASSLASAGAYNEQF
NA	TRBV7-6	TRBJ1-5	ASSPRGRAADQPQH
NA	TRBV7-3	TRBJ1-6	ASSLVGGATNSPLH